A selection of T cell receptor beta chains follows, all from one sample in a study of T cell responses to AZD1222 COVID-19 vaccine. Using immunoSEQ multiplex PCR, the repertoire was profiled, and TCRdb retains in-frame clones only, with some absent. The profile shows roughly 81,000 clones, approximately 86% of them singletons. Sample: peripheral blood, taken on day 0 of AZD1222 vaccination. These receptors all stem from an adult in good health. Each CDR3 is given with its conserved first and last residue. A D gene is named only where the DNA matches it firmly. Only part of the rows carry a size: once, few, many, or a class if the clone is expanded.

TRBV7-2	TRBJ1-2	NA	NA	TGTGCCAGCAGCTTAGCAGGGGGTATTGGCTACACCTTC	CASSLAGGIGYTF
TRBV7-8	TRBJ1-4	NA	NA	TGTGCCAGCAGCCCCCGGGAGGGCTATGAAAAACTGTTTTTT	CASSPREGYEKLFF
TRBV3-1/TRBV3-2	TRBJ2-2	once	NA	TGTGCCAGCAGCCAAGGGTCCAACTACGGGGAGCTGTTTTTT	CASSQGSNYGELFF
TRBV5-6	TRBJ2-5	NA	TRBD1	TGTGCCAGCAGCAATCTCGGGACAGAACAAGAGACCCAGTACTTC	CASSNLGTEQETQYF
TRBV7-2	TRBJ1-2	NA	NA	TGTGCCAGCAGCCCTGGGGGGCAGTATGGCTACACCTTC	CASSPGGQYGYTF
TRBV7-9	TRBJ1-4	NA	TRBD1	TGTGCCAGCAGCTTAGGACAGGGGGAGGAAAAACTGTTTTTT	CASSLGQGEEKLFF
TRBV3-1/TRBV3-2	TRBJ2-7	NA	NA	TGTGCCAGCAGCCGGCAGCCCGCCTACGAGCAGTACTTC	CASSRQPAYEQYF
TRBV19	TRBJ2-1	NA	TRBD1	TGTGCCAGTAGATTAACCGGGACAGGGCCAAACAATGAGCAGTTCTTC	CASRLTGTGPNNEQFF
TRBV11-3	TRBJ1-1	NA	NA	TGTGCCAGCAGAACGACCCTCTTTATGAACACTGAAGCTTTCTTT	CASRTTLFMNTEAFF
TRBV11-3	TRBJ2-5	NA	TRBD1	TGTGCCAGCAGCTCGAGGACAGGGGAGGACCAAGAGACCCAGTACTTC	CASSSRTGEDQETQYF
TRBV7-9	TRBJ2-3	NA	TRBD2	TGTGCCAGCAGCTCAAGGACTAGCGGGAGGGCAGATACGCAGTATTTT	CASSSRTSGRADTQYF
TRBV28	TRBJ2-7	few	NA	TGTGCCAGCAGTTTAGCGGCCGTCGACGAGCAGTACTTC	CASSLAAVDEQYF
TRBV14	TRBJ1-2	NA	TRBD1	TGTGCCAGCAGCCCGGGACAGTACTTGGATGGCTACACCTTC	CASSPGQYLDGYTF
TRBV6-4	TRBJ2-7	NA	NA	TGTGCCAGCAGTGACTCGGTCTGGGGAGTCGAGCAGTACTTC	CASSDSVWGVEQYF
TRBV9	TRBJ1-2	NA	NA	TGTGCCAGCAGCGTAGCAGGGTATGGCTACACCTTC	CASSVAGYGYTF
TRBV5-4	TRBJ2-2	NA	NA	TGTGCCAGCAGCTTGAAGGCGGGAATCGTCGGGGAGCTGTTTTTT	CASSLKAGIVGELFF
TRBV4-1	TRBJ2-5	NA	TRBD1	TGCGCCAGCAGCCAAGGACAGGGGGAAGAGACCCAGTACTTC	CASSQGQGEETQYF
TRBV10-3	TRBJ2-5	NA	NA	TGTGCCATCAGTGATCCGGCGGGACAAGAGACCCAGTACTTC	CAISDPAGQETQYF
TRBV2	TRBJ1-6	once	NA	TGTGCCAGCAGCGAGACTGACTCCTATAATTCACCCCTCCACTTT	CASSETDSYNSPLHF
TRBV19	TRBJ2-3	NA	NA	TGTGCCAGTAGTACCCTAGAAGATACGCAGTATTTT	CASSTLEDTQYF
TRBV10-3	TRBJ2-7	NA	TRBD1	TGTGCCATCAGCGGGACAGGGGGCATCTACGAGCAGTACTTC	CAISGTGGIYEQYF
TRBV4-1	TRBJ2-2	NA	TRBD1	TGCGCCAGCAGCCGAGGGGGACAGGGGGCTTCCGGGGAGCTGTTTTTT	CASSRGGQGASGELFF
TRBV11-1	TRBJ1-4	NA	TRBD1	TGTGCCAGCAGCTTGGACAGGGGAGGCGAAAAACTGTTTTTT	CASSLDRGGEKLFF
TRBV6-6	TRBJ1-6	few	NA	TGTGCCAGCAGTTTCCGGGCGGTCGATTCACCCCTCCACTTT	CASSFRAVDSPLHF
TRBV28	TRBJ2-1	NA	TRBD1	TGTGCCAGCAGTCCAGGGGGCGCATATGTGCATGAGCAGTTCTTC	CASSPGGAYVHEQFF
TRBV7-2	TRBJ2-5	NA	TRBD1	TGTGCCAGCAGCCCCCTCCCGACAGGGGCCCAAGAGACCCAGTACTTC	CASSPLPTGAQETQYF
TRBV3-1/TRBV3-2	TRBJ2-7	few	TRBD2	TGTGCCAGCAGCCAAATGTGGCGGGAGGGTCACGAGCAGTACTTC	CASSQMWREGHEQYF
TRBV4-2	TRBJ2-1	NA	TRBD2	TGTGCCAGCAGCCAAGAGGTAGCGGGAGTTTACAATGAGCAGTTCTTC	CASSQEVAGVYNEQFF
TRBV29-1	TRBJ1-5	NA	TRBD1	TGCAGCGCCACAGGGGATTCGGCCCAGCATTTT	CSATGDSAQHF
TRBV7-2	TRBJ1-2	NA	TRBD1	TGTGCCAGCAGCTTAGCCCGGACAGGGAACTATGGCTACACCTTC	CASSLARTGNYGYTF